A single sample is the source of the 10 T cell receptor beta chains below, sequenced in a study of early T cells in non-severe SARS-CoV-2 infection. TCRdb analysed the 5' RACE reads with MiXCR anew, one entry per CDR3 protein. Of approximately 83,000 distinct CDR3 sequences listed, around 15% are singletons. Sequencing was done on a sample of whole blood. The origin of the receptors is an adult who was a healthcare worker with PCR-confirmed SARS-CoV-2 infection or an uninfected control (not recorded which).

The chain couples TRBV6-6 to TRBJ1-2; TRBD1 might be the D (5 bases). V shed 2 bases and J shed 4 bases, with 8 bases lying between them. The CDR3 has 13 residues. Germline V gives CDR1 MNHNY, CDR2 SVGAGI (reference sequence). The CDR3, as DNA: TGTGCCAGCAGTTACCCCGACAGCTATGGCTACACCTTC. It encodes CASSYPDSYGYTF.

This rearrangement joins TRBV7-2 to TRBJ2-1, with 9 bases fitting TRBD1. The CDR3 is 15 amino acids. CDR1 is SGHTA and CDR2 is FQGNSA in the germline V gene. V was clipped by 4 bases and J by 7 bases; unmatched bases: 8. The CDR3 protein is CASSSRTGVRNEQFF. CDR3 in DNA: TGTGCCAGCAGCTCAAGGACAGGGGTTAGGAATGAGCAGTTCTTC.

V and J are TRBV6-5 and TRBJ2-1, with 9 bases aligning to TRBD2. Germline V gives CDR1 MNHEY, CDR2 SVGAGI. The length of the CDR3 is 17 residues. V dropped 4 bases and J dropped 9; count of bases not matched to a gene: 16. The CDR3 DNA reads TGTGCCAGCAGTTTATCGGGGAGTCTTAGCGGGAGCTTTGAGCAGTTCTTC. This sequence encodes CASSLSGSLSGSFEQFF.

This chain uses TRBV6-1 with TRBJ2-7; 10 bases line up with TRBD2. The ends lost 6 bases at V and 5 bases at J; junction bases unmatched: 7. The CDR3 totals 14 residues. Looked up from germline, CDR1 is MNHNS and CDR2 is SASEGT. The CDR3 protein is CASRLELAGDEQYF. The CDR3 bases are TGTGCCAGCAGATTAGAGCTAGCGGGGGACGAGCAGTACTTC.

In its sample, this clonotype was seen many times. This sequence joins TRBV20-1 and TRBJ1-1; D remains ambiguous. The CDR3 extends over 14 amino acids. Trimming stripped 1 base from V and 1 base from J, with 10 bases between. Germline-derived CDR1 and CDR2 are DFQATT and SNEGSKA (reference sequence). CDR3 DNA: TGCAGTGCTAGAGCCTTGATATCGAACACTGAAGCTTTCTTT. Its translation: CSARALISNTEAFF.

This clonotype came up a few times. The V and J genes are TRBV2 and TRBJ2-1; 11 positions match TRBD2. The CDR3 covers 15 residues. The J segment lost 10 bases and the V segment lost 1 base, leaving 6 bases of the junction unmatched. Germline CDR1 reads SNHLY; CDR2 reads FYNNEI. CDR3 region: CASSEDLAGGPEQFF. DNA of the CDR3: TGTGCCAGCAGTGAAGACCTAGCGGGAGGCCCGGAGCAGTTCTTC.

The chain links TRBV18 to TRBJ2-1, with a weak D call TRBD2 (6 bases). There are 13 residues in the CDR3. Germline V gene lookup returns CDR1 KGHSH and CDR2 LQKENI. Deletions cut 5 bases from V and 6 bases from J, with 11 bases between. In nucleotides, the CDR3 is TGTGCCAGCTCAGCCTCGACTAGCAATGAGCAGTTCTTC. Translation gives CASSASTSNEQFF. The full variable domain, rest sourced from reference TRBV18 and TRBJ2-1, is NAGVMQNPRHLVRRRGQEARLRCSPMKGHSHVYWYRQLPEEGLKFMVYLQKENIIDESGMPKERFSAEFPKEGPSILRIQQVVRGDSAAYFCASSASTSNEQFFGPGTRLTVL.

This clonotype has at least ten counts. The CDR3 protein is CASSYPGLSSYNEQFF. CDR3 nucleotides: TGTGCCAGCAGCTACCCGGGACTAAGCTCCTACAATGAGCAGTTCTTC. J is TRBJ2-1 and V is TRBV7-9; 7 positions match TRBD2. V shed 4 bases, J shed 0 bases, and the junction held 6 bases outside the gene matches. Germline loops: CDR1 SEHNR, CDR2 FQNEAQ (reference sequence). The CDR3 is 16 residues long. Supplemented by reference TRBV7-9 and TRBJ2-1, the full variable domain reads DTGVSQNPRHKITKRGQNVTFRCDPISEHNRLYWYRQTLGQGPEFLTYFQNEAQLEKSRLLSDRFSAERPKGSFSTLEIQRTEQGDSAMYLCASSYPGLSSYNEQFFGPGTRLTVL.

This clonotype came up a few times. This chain connects TRBV20-1 to TRBJ2-2, with D perhaps matching TRBD2 (5 bases). V lost 5 bases to trimming and J lost 6 bases, with 13 bases between them. The length of the CDR3 is 13 residues. Germline values: CDR1 DFQATT, CDR2 SNEGSKA (reference sequence). The CDR3 sequence: CSAGKLEAGELFF. DNA of the CDR3: TGCAGTGCTGGGAAACTAGAGGCCGGGGAGCTGTTTTTT.

The rearrangement links TRBV3-1 to TRBJ2-1; no clear D gene. CDR1 is LGHDT and CDR2 is YNNKEL in the germline V gene (reference sequence). The CDR3 has 15 amino acids. Trimming removed 1 base at V and 2 bases at J, with 9 bases between. In DNA form, the CDR3 reads TGTGCCAGCAGCCAAGGCTCGATCACCTACAATGAGCAGTTCTTC. As protein: CASSQGSITYNEQFF.